Below, one T cell receptor (beta chain) is given with its context. Its antigen remains unidentified. The data stem from a study of blood T cells in healthy people across ages. Study results and limitations: Without sorted subsets, naive and antigen-experienced compartments could not be conclusively compared. There was a strong correlation between TCR beta diversity and naive T cell percentage. As age increased, TCR beta diversity per million T cells fell in a roughly linear fashion.

Unmatched junction bases numbered 10, after V lost 0 bases and J lost 0 bases. Germline CDR1 and CDR2: DFQATT and SNEGSKA (reference sequence). The CDR3 contains 18 residues. Each of the donors had roughly 9.3 milliliters of peripheral blood drawn into EDTA-treated Vacutainer tubes. The authors ran a second PCR of roughly 7 to 11 cycles using a sample-barcoded 5' primer and a J-beta primer mix. TCRdb independently ran MiXCR on the 5' RACE reads; one entry per CDR3 protein. The sample lists 850,000 to 1,100,000 distinct CDR3 sequences; 35% to 40% were seen once. This TCR derives from a man younger than 30 in good health. The chain employs TRBV20-1 and TRBJ2-5; 10 positions agree with TRBD2. Sequenced sample: blood. The CDR3 reads CSARDLRELAGYQETQYF. CDR3 nucleotides: TGCAGTGCTAGAGATCTCCGAGAACTAGCGGGATACCAAGAGACCCAGTACTTC.